Listed below are T cell receptor beta chains from one sample, sequenced in a study of regulatory T cells in long-lasting Graves disease. TCRdb processed the multiplex PCR reads anew with MiXCR; each CDR3 protein has one entry. Altogether about 460,000 distinct CDR3 sequences are present, around 15% being singletons, with the ten largest covering approximately 19%. These data are also associated with another study on T cells in Graves' hyperthyroidism and ophthalmopathy.

Sequenced here: peripheral blood mononuclear cells (PBMCs), sampled at new diagnosis, from a patient treated with antithyroid drugs. These receptor sequences come from a woman between 45 and 65 years old with Graves disease. Each CDR3 is given with its conserved first and last residue. Fields, in order: D gene, V gene, clone size, J gene, CDR3 protein, CDR3 DNA. The D gene is left open where the match is weak. Clone size appears in some rows only: once, few, many, or a class for an expanded clone.

d_call: TRBD2
v_call: TRBV18
clone_size: many
j_call: TRBJ2-1
cdr3_aa: CASSPRGLENNEQFF
cdr3_nt: TGTGCCAGCTCACCACGCGGACTAGAGAACAATGAGCAGTTCTTC

d_call: TRBD1
v_call: TRBV28
clone_size: many
j_call: TRBJ2-5
cdr3_aa: CASRGTGQETQYF
cdr3_nt: TGTGCCAGCAGAGGGACAGGGCAAGAGACCCAGTACTTC

d_call: NA
v_call: TRBV6-2/TRBV6-3
clone_size: few
j_call: TRBJ2-4
cdr3_aa: CASSELTIKNIQYF
cdr3_nt: TGTGCCAGCAGTGAACTAACGATCAAAAACATTCAGTACTTC

d_call: TRBD2
v_call: TRBV7-3
clone_size: NA
j_call: TRBJ2-7
cdr3_aa: CASKRTSGTYEQYF
cdr3_nt: TGTGCCAGCAAGAGGACTAGCGGCACCTACGAGCAGTACTTC

d_call: NA
v_call: TRBV27
clone_size: many
j_call: TRBJ1-2
cdr3_aa: CASSWVPGAGYTF
cdr3_nt: TGTGCCAGCAGTTGGGTTCCGGGGGCAGGCTACACCTTC

d_call: NA
v_call: TRBV5-6
clone_size: many
j_call: TRBJ2-1
cdr3_aa: CASSLGVSYNEQFF
cdr3_nt: TGTGCCAGCAGCTTAGGGGTCTCCTACAATGAGCAGTTCTTC

d_call: NA
v_call: TRBV2
clone_size: many
j_call: TRBJ1-6
cdr3_aa: CASMIGLDSPLHF
cdr3_nt: TGTGCCAGCATGATCGGGTTGGATTCACCCCTCCACTTT

d_call: NA
v_call: TRBV7-3
clone_size: few
j_call: TRBJ1-1
cdr3_aa: CASSPGAAGETEAFF
cdr3_nt: TGTGCCAGCAGCCCCGGGGCCGCCGGGGAGACTGAAGCTTTCTTT

d_call: NA
v_call: TRBV29-1
clone_size: many
j_call: TRBJ2-5
cdr3_aa: CSVVGTLGLTQYF
cdr3_nt: TGCAGCGTGGTCGGGACGCTCGGTCTGACCCAGTACTTC

d_call: NA
v_call: TRBV3-1
clone_size: few
j_call: TRBJ2-7
cdr3_aa: CASSQSTRTVHF
cdr3_nt: TGTGCCAGCAGCCAAAGTACGAGGACAGTGCACTTC

d_call: TRBD2
v_call: TRBV12-3/TRBV12-4
clone_size: NA
j_call: TRBJ2-1
cdr3_aa: CASSLAGTSGRSYNEQFF
cdr3_nt: TGTGCCAGCAGTTTAGCAGGGACTAGCGGGAGATCCTACAATGAGCAGTTCTTC

d_call: NA
v_call: TRBV6-2/TRBV6-3
clone_size: NA
j_call: TRBJ2-7
cdr3_aa: CASSQGPYTGEQYF
cdr3_nt: TGTGCCAGCAGTCAGGGACCATATACTGGCGAGCAGTACTTC

d_call: NA
v_call: TRBV2
clone_size: many
j_call: TRBJ2-7
cdr3_aa: CASSEERGGGVEQYF
cdr3_nt: TGTGCCAGCAGTGAAGAACGAGGGGGGGGGGTCGAGCAGTACTTC

d_call: TRBD2
v_call: TRBV2
clone_size: many
j_call: TRBJ2-7
cdr3_aa: CAQAGVSYEQYF
cdr3_nt: TGTGCCCAAGCGGGAGTGTCCTACGAGCAGTACTTC

d_call: NA
v_call: TRBV28
clone_size: many
j_call: TRBJ1-1
cdr3_aa: CASSPGRENTEAFF
cdr3_nt: TGTGCCAGCAGCCCAGGGAGGGAGAACACTGAAGCTTTCTTT

d_call: NA
v_call: TRBV6-5
clone_size: many
j_call: TRBJ1-1
cdr3_aa: CASSYLQNTEAFF
cdr3_nt: TGTGCCAGCAGTTACTTACAGAACACTGAAGCTTTCTTT

d_call: TRBD2
v_call: TRBV20-1
clone_size: few
j_call: TRBJ2-1
cdr3_aa: CSARAHQTSGRARDEQFF
cdr3_nt: TGCAGTGCTAGGGCGCACCAGACTAGCGGGAGGGCCAGGGATGAGCAGTTCTTC

d_call: NA
v_call: TRBV11-3
clone_size: many
j_call: TRBJ1-2
cdr3_aa: CASSPRWNRYGYTF
cdr3_nt: TGTGCCAGCAGTCCCCGGTGGAATCGGTATGGCTACACCTTC

d_call: TRBD1
v_call: TRBV7-3
clone_size: NA
j_call: TRBJ1-1
cdr3_aa: CASNRSKTGVNRKAFF
cdr3_nt: TGTGCCAGCAACCGATCTAAGACAGGGGTGAACCGGAAAGCTTTCTTT

d_call: TRBD1
v_call: TRBV9
clone_size: NA
j_call: TRBJ1-4
cdr3_aa: CASSVGQGYEKLFF
cdr3_nt: TGTGCCAGCAGCGTCGGACAGGGCTATGAAAAACTGTTTTTT

d_call: NA
v_call: TRBV6-5
clone_size: many
j_call: TRBJ1-5
cdr3_aa: CASSYSHRSGNQPQHF
cdr3_nt: TGTGCCAGCAGTTACTCACATCGTAGCGGCAATCAGCCCCAGCATTTT

d_call: TRBD1
v_call: TRBV6-2/TRBV6-3
clone_size: many
j_call: TRBJ1-5
cdr3_aa: CASSSTGGSNQPQHF
cdr3_nt: TGTGCCAGCAGTTCTACAGGGGGGAGCAATCAGCCCCAGCATTTT

d_call: TRBD1
v_call: TRBV14
clone_size: many
j_call: TRBJ2-3
cdr3_aa: CASSQVGQSTDTQYF
cdr3_nt: TGTGCCAGCAGCCAAGTGGGACAGAGCACAGATACGCAGTATTTT

d_call: NA
v_call: TRBV18
clone_size: many
j_call: TRBJ2-3
cdr3_aa: CASSPTWGRDTQYF
cdr3_nt: TGTGCCAGCTCACCAACCTGGGGGAGGGATACGCAGTATTTT

d_call: NA
v_call: TRBV27
clone_size: few
j_call: TRBJ2-3
cdr3_aa: CASRITTVTDTQYF
cdr3_nt: TGTGCCAGCAGAATTACGACCGTCACAGATACGCAGTATTTT

d_call: NA
v_call: TRBV19
clone_size: many
j_call: TRBJ2-3
cdr3_aa: CASSVGEQWTDTQYF
cdr3_nt: TGTGCCAGTAGTGTGGGGGAGCAGTGGACAGATACGCAGTATTTT

d_call: NA
v_call: TRBV4-1
clone_size: once
j_call: TRBJ2-3
cdr3_aa: CASSQEVRGRGDTQYF
cdr3_nt: TGCGCCAGCAGCCAAGAAGTCCGGGGGCGCGGAGATACGCAGTATTTT

d_call: NA
v_call: TRBV7-9
clone_size: few
j_call: TRBJ1-2
cdr3_aa: CASSLASEGFYGYTF
cdr3_nt: TGTGCCAGCAGCTTAGCCTCGGAGGGGTTCTATGGCTACACCTTC

d_call: NA
v_call: TRBV6-5
clone_size: many
j_call: TRBJ2-2
cdr3_aa: CASSYSGSGEWDGELFF
cdr3_nt: TGTGCCAGCAGTTACTCGGGATCGGGGGAATGGGACGGGGAGCTGTTTTTT

d_call: NA
v_call: TRBV27
clone_size: many
j_call: TRBJ2-7
cdr3_aa: CASSLRGIPSYEQYF
cdr3_nt: TGTGCCAGCAGTTTACGGGGGATTCCCTCCTACGAGCAGTACTTC

d_call: NA
v_call: TRBV10-2
clone_size: NA
j_call: TRBJ2-3
cdr3_aa: CASSESRGSPSTDTQYF
cdr3_nt: TGCGCCAGCAGTGAGTCTCGGGGATCCCCTAGCACAGATACGCAGTATTTT

d_call: NA
v_call: TRBV5-1
clone_size: many
j_call: TRBJ2-7
cdr3_aa: CASSFTSFSYEQYF
cdr3_nt: TGCGCCAGCAGCTTTACAAGCTTCTCCTACGAGCAGTACTTC

d_call: NA
v_call: TRBV11-1
clone_size: many
j_call: TRBJ1-1
cdr3_aa: CASSFKGGTEAFF
cdr3_nt: TGTGCCAGCAGCTTTAAGGGTGGGACTGAAGCTTTCTTT

d_call: TRBD2
v_call: TRBV12-3/TRBV12-4
clone_size: many
j_call: TRBJ2-1
cdr3_aa: CASSLNAGEVNEQFF
cdr3_nt: TGTGCCAGCAGTTTGAACGCGGGAGAGGTAAATGAGCAGTTCTTC

d_call: NA
v_call: TRBV30
clone_size: NA
j_call: TRBJ2-6
cdr3_aa: CAWRNRAGANVLTF
cdr3_nt: TGTGCCTGGAGAAACAGGGCTGGGGCCAACGTCCTGACTTTC

d_call: TRBD1
v_call: TRBV2
clone_size: many
j_call: TRBJ2-5
cdr3_aa: CASSGSGGHPQETQYF
cdr3_nt: TGTGCCAGCAGTGGGTCAGGGGGCCATCCCCAAGAGACCCAGTACTTC